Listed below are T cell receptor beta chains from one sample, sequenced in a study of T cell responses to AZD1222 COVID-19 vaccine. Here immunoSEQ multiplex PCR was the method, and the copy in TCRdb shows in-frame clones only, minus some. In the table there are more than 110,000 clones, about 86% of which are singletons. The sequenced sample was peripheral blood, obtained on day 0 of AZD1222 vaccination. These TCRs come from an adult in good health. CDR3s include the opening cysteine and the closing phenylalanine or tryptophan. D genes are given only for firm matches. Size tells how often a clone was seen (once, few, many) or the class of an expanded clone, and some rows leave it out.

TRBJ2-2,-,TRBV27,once,TGTGCCAGCAGTTTGAACACCGGGGAGCTGTTTTTT,CASSLNTGELFF
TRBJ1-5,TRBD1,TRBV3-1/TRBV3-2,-,TGTGCCAGCAGCCAATCAGGGGGCCCGGATCAGCCCCAGCATTTT,CASSQSGGPDQPQHF
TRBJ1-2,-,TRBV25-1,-,TGTGCCAGCAGTGAACCGATACAGTTTGGCTACACCTTC,CASSEPIQFGYTF
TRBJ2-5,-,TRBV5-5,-,TGTGCCAGCAGCTTGAATTCCTTCCTGAGGGGAGAGACCCAGTACTTC,CASSLNSFLRGETQYF
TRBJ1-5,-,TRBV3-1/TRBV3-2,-,TGTGCCAGCAGCCAAGATCGCGCAGGCAGGGCCCAGCATTTT,CASSQDRAGRAQHF
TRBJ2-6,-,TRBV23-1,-,TGCGCCAGCAGTCATCCGCAGGGAGTATGGCCTGGGGCCAACGTCCTGACTTTC,CASSHPQGVWPGANVLTF
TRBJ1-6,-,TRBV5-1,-,TGCGCCAGCAGCTTGGGACAGGAGGTTTCACCCCTCCACTTT,CASSLGQEVSPLHF
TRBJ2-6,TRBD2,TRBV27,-,TGTGCCAGCAGTGCCACTAGCGGGAGGCCCTCTGGGGCCAACGTCCTGACTTTC,CASSATSGRPSGANVLTF
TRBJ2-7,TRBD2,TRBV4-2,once,TGTGCCAGCAGCCCCGCTAGCGGGAGGGATAACGAGCAGTACTTC,CASSPASGRDNEQYF
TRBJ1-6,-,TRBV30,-,TGTGCCTGTAGGGAACCGAACAGGGTAGATAATTCACCCCTCCACTTT,CACREPNRVDNSPLHF